Reported below is one TCR beta chain. One junction end does not reproduce the germline sequence, and a read error may be involved. There are 12 residues in the CDR3. CDR1 and CDR2 from the germline V gene are LNHDA and SQIVND (reference sequence). The source of the sample is a study of cytomegalovirus exposure and HLA in healthy donors. The PCR employed 60 Vbeta primers together with 13 Jbeta primers. Profiled with immunoSEQ multiplex PCR; TCRdb holds only in-frame clones, not every one. The data show around 190,000 clones, 65% to 90% seen once. The chain employs TRBV19 and TRBJ1-5; D unclear. Sequencing input: PBMCs. This receptor was identified in a woman between 45 and 60 years old in good health and CMV-seronegative. CDR3 amino acids: CASSTFNPPQHF. The CDR3 nucleotides read TGTGCCAGTAGTACTTTTAATCCGCCCCAGCATTTT.